This TCR beta chain is drawn from a study of blood T cell repertoires in COVID-19. The ends were cut back, 5 bases at V and 2 bases at J, with 16 bases in the middle. Germline V CDR1 and CDR2: SGHTA, FQGTGA. CDR3 length: 15 amino acids. Authors' methods: Estimation of nucleated cell counts was performed using reference gene primer amplification. Profiling relied on immunoSEQ multiplex PCR, and the TCRdb table lists in-frame clones only, not all of them. V, J and clone size are those of that table, while D and trimming were read from the DNA. The repertoire holds 300,000 to 400,000 clones, with around nine tenths as singletons.

The source of this sequence is a woman in her fifties or sixties with COVID-19, enrolled during active disease. The material sequenced was peripheral blood. The chain is built from TRBV7-3 and TRBJ2-7, with D possibly being TRBD2 (5 bases). In nucleotides, the CDR3 is TGTGCCAGCAGCCAAAGGGCGGGCCCTACCTACGAGCAGTACTTC. Translated: CASSQRAGPTYEQYF.